Below, 15 T cell receptor beta chains from the same sample are listed, as sequenced in a study of long-term antiretroviral therapy in people with HIV. It was version v3.0 of the immunoSEQ assay that was run at survey level. Assay: immunoSEQ multiplex PCR; the TCRdb copy retains only in-frame clones and omits some. This repertoire shows some 25,000 clones, roughly 80% found once; its top ten account for approximately 9.1%. Sequencing was performed on unsorted PBMCs, taken 3 years after starting antiretroviral therapy. The receptors stem from a middle-aged man with HIV.

V usage is TRBV30 and J usage is TRBJ2-3; D is possibly TRBD1 or TRBD2 (6 bases each). Germline assignment: CDR1 GTSNPN and CDR2 SVGIG (reference sequence). Trimming shortened V by 0 bases and J by 3 bases, and 13 bases separated the two germline ends. The CDR3 consists of 15 residues. This chain's CDR3 is CAWSVGGTGTDTQYF. As DNA, the CDR3 is TGTGCCTGGAGTGTAGGGGGGACTGGGACAGATACGCAGTATTTT.

V and J are TRBV2 and TRBJ2-1; 11 bases agree with TRBD2. The germline gives CDR1 SNHLY, CDR2 FYNNEI. The CDR3 is made up of 13 amino acids. The V segment lost 6 bases and the J segment 8 bases; nucleotides outside the gene matches: 3. CDR3 nucleotide sequence: TGTGCCAGCAGGCTAGCGGGGGGTGATGAGCAGTTCTTC. Protein sequence: CASRLAGGDEQFF.

V usage is TRBV7-9 and J usage is TRBJ2-5, with D possibly being TRBD1 or TRBD2 (5 bases each). From germline, CDR1 is SEHNR and CDR2 FQNEAQ (reference sequence). This CDR3 contains 11 residues. Trimming removed 10 bases at V and 4 bases at J, with 10 bases between. In DNA form, the CDR3 reads TGTGCCACCCCGAGGGGAGAGACCCAGTACTTC. As protein: CATPRGETQYF.

The chain carries TRBV5-1 and TRBJ2-7; 9 positions match TRBD1. Germline assignment: CDR1 SGHRS and CDR2 YFSETQ. The CDR3 sequence is 15 residues long. J gave up 6 bases and V 3 bases, and 10 bases lay outside the gene matches. In DNA form, the CDR3 reads TGCGCCAGCAGCTCGGAACAGGGGGCGGTGTGCGAGCAGTACTTC. It translates to CASSSEQGAVCEQYF.

The rearrangement links TRBV4-1 to TRBJ2-7; D unresolved. CDR1 MGHRA and CDR2 YSYEKL come from the germline V gene. With 0 bases removed from V and 6 bases from J, the gap between germline ends came to 9 bases. The CDR3 is 13 residues long. This CDR3 reads CASSQDENFEQYF. DNA for the CDR3: TGCGCCAGCAGCCAAGATGAGAATTTCGAGCAGTACTTC.

This clone has a single count. The chain employs TRBV7-8 and TRBJ1-5, with D perhaps TRBD1 (6 bases). V was pared by 3 bases and J by 6 bases, with 15 bases between. The CDR3 sequence is 15 residues long. CDR1 is SGHVS and CDR2 is FQNEAQ in the germline V gene. Here the CDR3 reads CASSFLRGAGQPQHF. For the CDR3, the DNA is TGTGCCAGCAGCTTCCTTAGGGGGGCGGGTCAGCCCCAGCATTTT.

The chain combines TRBV27 with TRBJ2-1; D remains unclear. The V gene's germline CDR1 is MNHEY and CDR2 SMNVEV (reference sequence). The CDR3 length is 13 residues. The germline V and J ends were trimmed by 6 bases and 6 bases, with 12 bases remaining between them. In DNA form, the CDR3 reads TGTGCCAGCAGACCCCACGCAGTCAATGAGCAGTTCTTC. Its protein is CASRPHAVNEQFF.

This chain joins TRBV19 and TRBJ1-5, with D uncertain. Trimming removed 5 bases at V and 2 bases at J, with 22 bases between. The CDR3 is 18 amino acids. CDR1 LNHDA and CDR2 SQIVND come from the germline V gene (reference sequence). The chain's CDR3 is CASSVPLQTTVGNQPQHF. CDR3 in DNA: TGTGCCAGTAGTGTCCCCCTGCAGACCACGGTAGGCAATCAGCCCCAGCATTTT.

The chain couples TRBV29-1 to TRBJ2-1; D may be TRBD2 (6 bases). Trimming pared 4 bases from V and 2 bases from J, leaving 15 bases between. The CDR3 is 15 residues long. From germline, CDR1 is SQVTM and CDR2 ANQGSEA. This CDR3 is CSVGERVGAYNEQFF. For the CDR3, the DNA is TGCAGCGTTGGCGAGCGGGTCGGGGCCTACAATGAGCAGTTCTTC.

The rearrangement uses TRBV7-9 and TRBJ1-2; no firm D call. CDR1 and CDR2 from the germline V gene are SEHNR and FQNEAQ (reference sequence). V was pared by 2 bases and J by 5 bases, with 12 bases between. The CDR3 is 14 amino acids. CDR3 in DNA: TGTGCCAGCAGCTTAAGTTCCGGTGGGTATGGCTACACCTTC. This encodes CASSLSSGGYGYTF.

J is TRBJ1-3 and V is TRBV18; D unclear. Germline CDR1 and CDR2: KGHSH and LQKENI. This CDR3 region has 12 residues. Trimming left V 6 bases short and J 4 bases short, with 7 bases between. The CDR3 coding sequence is TGTGCCAGCTCGCGTCAGGGAAACACCATATATTTT. Its translation: CASSRQGNTIYF.

J is TRBJ2-5 and V is TRBV7-6; 10 bases agree with TRBD2. Per germline, CDR1 SGHVS and CDR2 FNYEAQ. The CDR3 runs to 15 residues. V was pared by 6 bases and J by 5 bases, with 9 bases of the junction left unmatched. CDR3 DNA sequence: TGTGCCAGCAGACTAGCGGGGTGGGGAGGGGAGACCCAGTACTTC. This gives the protein CASRLAGWGGETQYF.

The rearrangement links TRBV10-2 to TRBJ1-4; D is perhaps TRBD1 (6 bases). Trimming left V 7 bases short and J 6 bases short, with 15 bases between. There are 14 residues in the CDR3. Germline V gene sequence: CDR1 WSHSY, CDR2 SAAADI. CDR3 in DNA: TGCGCCAGCAACAAGACAGGAGAGGATGAAAAACTGTTTTTT. This encodes CASNKTGEDEKLFF.

This chain links TRBV7-9 with TRBJ2-5; D might be TRBD1 (5 bases). Germline assignment: CDR1 SEHNR and CDR2 FQNEAQ (reference sequence). The germline V and J ends were trimmed by 1 base and 1 base, with 7 bases remaining between them. The CDR3 contains 14 residues. In nucleotides, the CDR3 is TGTGCCAGCAGCTTAGGGGGCCTCCAAGAGACCCAGTACTTC. As protein: CASSLGGLQETQYF.

The V gene is TRBV5-1, the J gene TRBJ1-4, with 8 bases matching TRBD1. This CDR3 comprises 14 residues. Germline trimming cut 2 bases from V and 8 bases from J; bases unmatched to any gene: 5. CDR1 and CDR2 from the germline V gene are SGHRS and YFSETQ. The CDR3 DNA follows: TGCGCCAGCAGCTTATCAGGGGGCGCGGAAAAACTGTTTTTT. Translating gives CASSLSGGAEKLFF.